This T cell receptor (beta chain) was profiled in a study of blood T cells in healthy people across ages (dated by TCRdb to about 2015). About the full investigation: In model experiments, template switching captured roughly one uniquely barcoded TCR beta cDNA molecule for every two T cells. Using the same blood draw, the study looked at two additional independent replicas of 1 million unique cDNA reads for two donors, one aged 18 to 29 and the other aged 80 or older. To avoid experimental bias, donors of different ages were spread randomly across the sequencing lanes. To track age-related changes in TCR beta repertoire diversity, the study relied on deep sequencing normalized with unique cDNA molecular identifiers. Four age groups were formed from the donors: young (average approximately 15 years), middle-aged (around 37), aged (approximately 60) and long-lived (around 80). Overall study outcomes, separate from this receptor: Compared with the aged group, the long-lived group had more naive CD4+ T cells, fewer expanded clones and increased TCR diversity, a pattern suggesting age selection. Observed TCR beta diversity per million T cells fell roughly linearly with age, and a significant reduction was already apparent by age roughly 40. Because the CMV infection status of the donors was unknown, age-related changes in expanded clonotypes may potentially have been confounded. Observed TCR beta diversity correlated strongly with the percentage of naive T cells measured by flow cytometry. Because profiling used bulk unsorted PBMCs, naive and antigen-experienced compartments could not be compared conclusively. Estimates of total diversity from one million sequenced T cells were regarded as lower bounds and underestimates.

The library was prepared using 5' RACE. These reads were obtained on an Illumina HiSeq 2500. A second PCR of roughly 6 to 11 cycles was run with a J-beta primer mix and a sample-barcoded 5' primer. Each TCR beta cDNA molecule received a unique molecular identifier from a template-switch 5' adaptor carrying 12 random nucleotides. Each sample yielded at least 2.5 million CDR3-containing paired-end reads. The Mint cDNA synthesis kit, primed by a TRBC-specific oligonucleotide, was used to synthesize first-strand cDNA from all RNA. Following uracil-DNA glycosylase treatment, a first 18-cycle PCR with universal primers M1SS and BC2_uni_R was performed on all cDNA. Processing in the source paper ran as follows. For normalization, 1 million high-quality reads, each with a distinct molecular identifier, were randomly selected from each sample. Instead of being binned into consensus sequences, reads that shared molecular identifiers were thrown out. CDR3 identification, clonotype clustering and error correction used MiTCR with a Q25 quality threshold and the strictest error-elimination algorithm. A nonparametric unseen species model with Euler transformation was used to estimate a lower bound on total TCR beta diversity. TCRdb trimmed the raw reads at Q25, called clones with MiXCR and kept productive beta chains. Each entry is one CDR3 protein sequence, shown with its most common DNA and genes. The V and J calls were not made by the authors but by TCRdb's processing. This sample holds 2 million or so distinct CDR3 sequences; roughly 49% were observed only once. The ten largest clones represent less than 2.5% of the sample.

Systemically healthy Caucasian individuals from Russia, some 40 in total and aged about 6 to 90 years, were included as donors. Around 10 milliliters of peripheral blood were drawn from each donor into EDTA-treated Vacutainer tubes. PBMCs were isolated by Ficoll-Paque density-gradient centrifugation, with at least 6 million obtained per sample. Trizol reagent was used to extract total RNA from the PBMCs, yielding at least 6 micrograms per sample. For every donor, an aliquot of PBMCs went through flow cytometry to measure the percentages of naive CD45RAhigh/CD27high T cells. About this clonotype: The antigen this receptor binds is unknown. No base quality information exists; no much larger clone differs at one position.

The CDR3 numbers 12 residues from cysteine through phenylalanine. The retained sequence is limited to the CDR3, 36 bases, with the frame set at the first base. Cut back by 11 bases and 6 bases, the V and J ends lie 16 bases apart. This receptor was obtained from a woman aged 35 to 49 in good health. The sample comprised blood. Recombination connected TRBV12-3 or TRBV12-4 to TRBJ1-2; the D gene identity is not certain. The CDR3 loop reads CAFRGSADGYTF. The DNA is as follows: TGTGCCTTCAGAGGGAGCGCGGATGGCTACACCTTC.